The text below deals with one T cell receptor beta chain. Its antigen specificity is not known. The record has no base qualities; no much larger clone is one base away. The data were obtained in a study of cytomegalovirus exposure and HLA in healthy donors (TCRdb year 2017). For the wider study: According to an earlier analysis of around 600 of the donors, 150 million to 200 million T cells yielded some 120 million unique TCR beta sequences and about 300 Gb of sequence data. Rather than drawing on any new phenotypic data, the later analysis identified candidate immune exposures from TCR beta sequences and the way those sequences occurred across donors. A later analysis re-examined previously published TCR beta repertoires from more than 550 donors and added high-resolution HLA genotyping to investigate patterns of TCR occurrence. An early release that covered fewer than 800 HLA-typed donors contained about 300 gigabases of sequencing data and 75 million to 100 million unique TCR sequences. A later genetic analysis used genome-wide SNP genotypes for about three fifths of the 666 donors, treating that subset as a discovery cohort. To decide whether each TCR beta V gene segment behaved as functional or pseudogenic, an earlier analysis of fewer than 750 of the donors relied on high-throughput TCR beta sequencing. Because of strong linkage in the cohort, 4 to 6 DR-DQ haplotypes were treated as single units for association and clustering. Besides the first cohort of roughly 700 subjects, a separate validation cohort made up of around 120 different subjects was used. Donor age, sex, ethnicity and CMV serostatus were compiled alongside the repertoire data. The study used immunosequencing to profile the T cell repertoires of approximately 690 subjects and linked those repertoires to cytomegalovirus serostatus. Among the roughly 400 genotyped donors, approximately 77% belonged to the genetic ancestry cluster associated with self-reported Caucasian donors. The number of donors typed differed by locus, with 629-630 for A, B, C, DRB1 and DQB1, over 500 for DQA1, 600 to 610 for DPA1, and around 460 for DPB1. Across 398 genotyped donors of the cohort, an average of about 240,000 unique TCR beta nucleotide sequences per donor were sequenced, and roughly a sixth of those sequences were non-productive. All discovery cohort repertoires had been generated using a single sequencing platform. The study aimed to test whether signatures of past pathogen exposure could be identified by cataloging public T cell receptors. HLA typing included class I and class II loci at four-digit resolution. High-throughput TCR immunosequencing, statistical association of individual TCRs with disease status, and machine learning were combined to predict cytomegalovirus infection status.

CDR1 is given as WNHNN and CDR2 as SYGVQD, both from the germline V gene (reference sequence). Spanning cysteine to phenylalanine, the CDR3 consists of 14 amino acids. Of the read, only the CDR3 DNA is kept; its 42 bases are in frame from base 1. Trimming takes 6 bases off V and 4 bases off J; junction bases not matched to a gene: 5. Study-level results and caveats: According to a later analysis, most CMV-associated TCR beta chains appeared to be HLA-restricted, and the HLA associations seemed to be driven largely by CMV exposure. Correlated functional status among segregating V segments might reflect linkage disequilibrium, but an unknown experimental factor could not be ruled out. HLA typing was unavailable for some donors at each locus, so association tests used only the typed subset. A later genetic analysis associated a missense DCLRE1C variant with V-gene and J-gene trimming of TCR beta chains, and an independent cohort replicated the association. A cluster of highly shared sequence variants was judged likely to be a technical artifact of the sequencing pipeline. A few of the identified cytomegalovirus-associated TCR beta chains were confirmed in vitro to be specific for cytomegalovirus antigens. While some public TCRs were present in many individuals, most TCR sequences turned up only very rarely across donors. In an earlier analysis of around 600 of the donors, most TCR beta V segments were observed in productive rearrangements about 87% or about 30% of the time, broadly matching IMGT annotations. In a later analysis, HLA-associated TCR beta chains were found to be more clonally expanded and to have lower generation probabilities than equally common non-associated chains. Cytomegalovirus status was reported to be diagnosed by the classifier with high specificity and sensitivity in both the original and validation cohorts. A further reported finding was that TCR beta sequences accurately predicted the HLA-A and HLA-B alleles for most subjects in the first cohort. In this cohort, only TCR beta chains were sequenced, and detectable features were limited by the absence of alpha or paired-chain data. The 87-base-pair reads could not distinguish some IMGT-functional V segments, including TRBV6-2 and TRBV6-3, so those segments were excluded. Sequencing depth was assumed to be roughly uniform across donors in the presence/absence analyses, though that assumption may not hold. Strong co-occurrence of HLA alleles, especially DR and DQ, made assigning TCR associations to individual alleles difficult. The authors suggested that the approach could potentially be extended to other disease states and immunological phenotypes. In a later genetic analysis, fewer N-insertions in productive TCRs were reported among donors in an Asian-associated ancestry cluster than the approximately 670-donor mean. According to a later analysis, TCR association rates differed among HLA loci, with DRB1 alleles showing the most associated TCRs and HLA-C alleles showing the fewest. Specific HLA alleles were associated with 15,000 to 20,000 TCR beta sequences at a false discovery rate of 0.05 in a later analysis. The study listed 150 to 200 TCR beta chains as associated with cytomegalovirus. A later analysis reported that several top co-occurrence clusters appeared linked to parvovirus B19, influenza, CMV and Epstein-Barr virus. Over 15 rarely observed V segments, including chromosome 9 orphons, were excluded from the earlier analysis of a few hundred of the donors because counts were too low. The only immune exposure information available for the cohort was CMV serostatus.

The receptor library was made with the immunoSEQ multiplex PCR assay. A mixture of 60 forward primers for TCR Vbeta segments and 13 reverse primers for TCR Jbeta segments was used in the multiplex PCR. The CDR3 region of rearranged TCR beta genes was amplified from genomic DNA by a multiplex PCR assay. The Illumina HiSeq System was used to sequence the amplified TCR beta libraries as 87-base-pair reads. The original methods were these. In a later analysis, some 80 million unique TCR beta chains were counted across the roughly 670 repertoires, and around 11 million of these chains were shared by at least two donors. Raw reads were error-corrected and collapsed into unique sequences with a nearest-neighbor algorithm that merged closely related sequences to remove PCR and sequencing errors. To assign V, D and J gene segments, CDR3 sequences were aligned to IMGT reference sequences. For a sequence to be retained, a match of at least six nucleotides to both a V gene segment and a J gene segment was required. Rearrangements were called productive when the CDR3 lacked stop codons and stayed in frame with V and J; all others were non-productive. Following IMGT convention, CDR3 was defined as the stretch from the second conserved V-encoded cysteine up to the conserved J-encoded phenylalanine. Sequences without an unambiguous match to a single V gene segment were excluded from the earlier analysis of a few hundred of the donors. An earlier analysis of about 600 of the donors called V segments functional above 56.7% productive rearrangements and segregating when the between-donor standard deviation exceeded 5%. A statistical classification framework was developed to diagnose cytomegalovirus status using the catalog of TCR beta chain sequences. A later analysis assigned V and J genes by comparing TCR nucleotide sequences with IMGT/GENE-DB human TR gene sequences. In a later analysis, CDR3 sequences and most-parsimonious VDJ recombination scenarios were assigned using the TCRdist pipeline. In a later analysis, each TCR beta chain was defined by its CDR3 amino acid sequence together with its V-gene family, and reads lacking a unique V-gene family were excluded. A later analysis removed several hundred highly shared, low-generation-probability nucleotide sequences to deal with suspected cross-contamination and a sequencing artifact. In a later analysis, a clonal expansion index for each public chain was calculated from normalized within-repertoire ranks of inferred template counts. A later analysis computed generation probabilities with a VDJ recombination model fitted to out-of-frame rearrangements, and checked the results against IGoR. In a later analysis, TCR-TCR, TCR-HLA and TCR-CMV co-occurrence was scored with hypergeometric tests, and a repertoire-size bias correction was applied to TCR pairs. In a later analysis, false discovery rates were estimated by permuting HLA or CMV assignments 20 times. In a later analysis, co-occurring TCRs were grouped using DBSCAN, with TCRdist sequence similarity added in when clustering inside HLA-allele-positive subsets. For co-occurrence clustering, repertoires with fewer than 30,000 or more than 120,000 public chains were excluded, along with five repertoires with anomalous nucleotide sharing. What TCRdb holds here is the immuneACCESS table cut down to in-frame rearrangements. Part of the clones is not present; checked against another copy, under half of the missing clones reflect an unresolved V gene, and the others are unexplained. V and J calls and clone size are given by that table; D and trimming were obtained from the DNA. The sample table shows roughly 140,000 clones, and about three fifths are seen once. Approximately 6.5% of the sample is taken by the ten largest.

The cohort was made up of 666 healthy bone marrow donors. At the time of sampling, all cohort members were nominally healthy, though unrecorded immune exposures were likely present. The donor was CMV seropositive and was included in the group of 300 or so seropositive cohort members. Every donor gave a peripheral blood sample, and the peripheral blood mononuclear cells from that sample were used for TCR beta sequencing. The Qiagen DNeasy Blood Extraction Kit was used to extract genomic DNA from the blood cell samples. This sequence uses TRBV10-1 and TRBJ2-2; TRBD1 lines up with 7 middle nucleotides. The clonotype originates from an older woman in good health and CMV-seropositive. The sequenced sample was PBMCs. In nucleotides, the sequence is TGCGCCAGCAGGGGACAGCGAAGCACCGGGGAGCTGTTTTTT. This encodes CASRGQRSTGELFF.